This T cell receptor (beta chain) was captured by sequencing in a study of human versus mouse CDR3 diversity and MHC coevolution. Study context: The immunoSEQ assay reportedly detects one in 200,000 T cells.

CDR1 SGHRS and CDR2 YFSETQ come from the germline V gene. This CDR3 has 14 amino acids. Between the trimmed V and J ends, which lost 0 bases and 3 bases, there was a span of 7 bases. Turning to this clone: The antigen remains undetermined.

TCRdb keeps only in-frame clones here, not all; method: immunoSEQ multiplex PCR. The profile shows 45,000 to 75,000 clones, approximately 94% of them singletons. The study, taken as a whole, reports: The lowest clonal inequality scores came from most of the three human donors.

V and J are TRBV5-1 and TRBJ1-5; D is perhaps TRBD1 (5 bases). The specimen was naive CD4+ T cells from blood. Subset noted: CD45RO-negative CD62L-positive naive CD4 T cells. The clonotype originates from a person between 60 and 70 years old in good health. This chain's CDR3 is CASSLAGPNQPQHF. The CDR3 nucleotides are TGCGCCAGCAGCTTGGCAGGGCCCAATCAGCCCCAGCATTTT.